The 3 T cell receptor beta chains reported below all come from one sample, sequenced in a study of read filtering for tumor transcriptome and immune sequencing. From roughly 390 ng of RNA, a library with molecular barcoded alpha/delta and beta/gamma adaptors was made. TCRdb re-called the reads through MiXCR, storing one row per CDR3 protein. The repertoire has about 62,000 distinct CDR3 sequences, 15% to 20% of them found once; the top ten carry about a tenth. The sample taken for sequencing was a population of CD138-negative cells sorted from bone marrow. These receptors were collected from a donor aged 40 or over with multiple myeloma.

This clonotype was detected ten times or more. The V call is TRBV29-1, the J call TRBJ2-3; no reliable D call. Germline V gives CDR1 SQVTM, CDR2 ANQGSEA. Trimming pared 3 bases from V and 0 bases from J, leaving 10 bases between. This CDR3 contains 14 residues. The CDR3 DNA follows: TGCAGCGTTGATGGAACAACTAGCACAGATACGCAGTATTTT. This encodes CSVDGTTSTDTQYF.

To note about this clonotype: A read error is possible here, since a much larger clone lies one base away. The chain combines TRBV19 with TRBJ2-1, with TRBD2 matching 8 bases. With V trimmed by 8 bases and J by 6 bases, 18 bases remained unmatched. The CDR3 runs 17 residues. CDR1 is LNHDA, CDR2 SQIVND, per germline (reference sequence). The CDR3 reads CASAGTRGREARNEQFF. CDR3 in DNA: TGTGCCAGTGCCGGGACTAGGGGTCGTGAGGCGCGCAATGAGCAGTTCTTC.

This clonotype appeared many times. The chain employs TRBV20-1 and TRBJ1-4; D gene unclear. The J call may be wrong; the DNA end is better matched by TRBJ2-3. The CDR3 is 13 residues long. Looked up from germline, CDR1 is DFQATT and CDR2 is SNEGSKA (reference sequence). This CDR3 is CSARPRTFGTQYF. The CDR3 region has the DNA TGCAGTGCTAGACCCCGGACCTTCGGTACGCAGTATTTT.